This T cell receptor beta chain was captured in a study of T cells after yellow fever vaccination. MiXCR, applied by TCRdb to the 5' RACE reads, yields one record per CDR3 protein. This sample yields about 180,000 distinct CDR3 sequences, of which approximately 6.2% are seen a single time; about 2.7% belongs to the top ten. On this clonotype itself: Its target is unknown. A much larger clone is a single base away; this may be a read error.

The germline V gene encodes CDR1 SEHNR and CDR2 FQNEAQ (reference sequence). The CDR3 contains 12 residues. V was shortened by 3 bases and J by 12 bases, with 12 bases between the two germline ends. Study results and limitations: Contaminants from the bulk population, in the form of abundant clonotypes, could be found in FACS-sorted repertoires. Weaker in magnitude, the secondary response showed a faster peak on day 5 versus 15. Booster samples showed a return of most primary-vaccination clones (roughly 96% CD4, 80% to 90% CD8).

Here the sequenced sample was CD4+ T cells sorted from PBMCs, taken on the day of the first yellow fever vaccination. The chain couples TRBV7-9 to TRBJ1-3, with D unresolved. The sequence was obtained from a man aged 18 to 29 who received the YFV17D yellow fever vaccine. This chain's CDR3 is CASSFRIRDIYF. The CDR3 DNA follows: TGTGCCAGCAGCTTTCGCATCCGGGACATATATTTT. Full variable domain (remainder filled in from reference TRBV7-9 and TRBJ1-3): DTGVSQNPRHKITKRGQNVTFRCDPISEHNRLYWYRQTLGQGPEFLTYFQNEAQLEKSRLLSDRFSAERPKGSFSTLEIQRTEQGDSAMYLCASSFRIRDIYFGEGSWLTVV.